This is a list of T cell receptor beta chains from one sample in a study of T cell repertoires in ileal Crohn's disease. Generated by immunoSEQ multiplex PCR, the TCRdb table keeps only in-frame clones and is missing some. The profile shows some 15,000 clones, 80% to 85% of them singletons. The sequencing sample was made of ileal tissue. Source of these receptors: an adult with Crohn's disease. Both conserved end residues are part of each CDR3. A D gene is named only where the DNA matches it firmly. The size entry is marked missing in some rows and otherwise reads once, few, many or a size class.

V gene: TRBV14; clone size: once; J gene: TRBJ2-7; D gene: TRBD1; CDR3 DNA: TGTGCCAGCAGCCAAACCCAAAGTGGACAGGGCCCCTTGTGGGACTACGAGCAGTACTTC; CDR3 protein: CASSQTQSGQGPLWDYEQYF
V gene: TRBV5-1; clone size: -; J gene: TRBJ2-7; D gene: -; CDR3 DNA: TGCGCCAGCAGCTCCCCTTGGGGCAGCCCTGGAGAAGCCGAGCAGTACTTC; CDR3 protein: CASSSPWGSPGEAEQYF
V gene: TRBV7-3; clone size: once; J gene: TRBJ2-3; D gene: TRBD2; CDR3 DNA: TGTGCCAGCAGCTTAACCGGACTAGCAACAGATACGCAGTATTTT; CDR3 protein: CASSLTGLATDTQYF
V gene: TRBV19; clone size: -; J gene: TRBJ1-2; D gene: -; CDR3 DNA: TGTGCCAGTAGTATGGGCATCGCTAACTATGGCTACACCTTC; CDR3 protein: CASSMGIANYGYTF
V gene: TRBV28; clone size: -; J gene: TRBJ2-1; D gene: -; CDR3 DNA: TGTGCCAGCAGTTTAAGCCCCACCAATGAGCAGTTCTTC; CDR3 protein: CASSLSPTNEQFF
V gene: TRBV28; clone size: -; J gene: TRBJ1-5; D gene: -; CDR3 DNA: TGTGCCAGCAGTTTATCTTCGCGGGTGCAGCCCCAGCATTTT; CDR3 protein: CASSLSSRVQPQHF
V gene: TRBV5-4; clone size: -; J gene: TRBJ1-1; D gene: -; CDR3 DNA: TGTGCCAGCAGCCACGGCCGGGGGGGGAACACTGAAGCTTTCTTT; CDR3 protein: CASSHGRGGNTEAFF
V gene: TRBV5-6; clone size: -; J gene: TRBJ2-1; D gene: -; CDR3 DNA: TGTGCCAGCACCGAGGAAGGGGCCCGATGGAGCAATGAGCAGTTCTTC; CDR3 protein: CASTEEGARWSNEQFF
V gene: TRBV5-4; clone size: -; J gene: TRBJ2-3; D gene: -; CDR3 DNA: TGTGCCAGCAGCGGGGGCGGGTACTCACTCACAGATACGCAGTATTTT; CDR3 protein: CASSGGGYSLTDTQYF
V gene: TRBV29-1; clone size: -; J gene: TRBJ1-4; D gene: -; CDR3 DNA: TGCAGCGCCGCCGCTGCGGGTAATGAAAAACTGTTTTTT; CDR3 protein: CSAAAAGNEKLFF
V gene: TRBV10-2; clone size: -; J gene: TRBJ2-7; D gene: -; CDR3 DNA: TGCGCCAGCAGTGTACTGGCTAGCTACGAGCAGTACTTC; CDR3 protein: CASSVLASYEQYF
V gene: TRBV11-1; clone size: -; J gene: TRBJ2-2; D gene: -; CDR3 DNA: TGTGCCAGCAGCTTAGCCCTTCCCACCGGGGAGCTGTTTTTT; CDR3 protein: CASSLALPTGELFF
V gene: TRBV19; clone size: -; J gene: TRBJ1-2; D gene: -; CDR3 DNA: TGTGCCAGTAGAGACGGGATTTACTATGGCTACACCTTC; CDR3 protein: CASRDGIYYGYTF
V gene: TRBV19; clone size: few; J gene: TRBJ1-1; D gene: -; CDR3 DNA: TGTGCCAGTAGTATCCGGGGGGATTTTGTTGGGACTGAAGCTTTCTTT; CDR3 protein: CASSIRGDFVGTEAFF
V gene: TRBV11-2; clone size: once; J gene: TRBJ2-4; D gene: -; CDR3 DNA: TGTGCCAGCAGCTTCATACAGGACAAAAACATTCAGTACTTC; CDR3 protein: CASSFIQDKNIQYF
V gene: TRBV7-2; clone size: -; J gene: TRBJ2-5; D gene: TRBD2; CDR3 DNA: TGTGCCACCGCGACTAGCGGCGAGACCCAGTACTTC; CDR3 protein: CATATSGETQYF
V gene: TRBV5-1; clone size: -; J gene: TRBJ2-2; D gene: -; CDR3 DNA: TGCGCCAGCAGCTTGACCCCGGGCAGGGCCGGGGAGCTGTTTTTT; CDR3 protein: CASSLTPGRAGELFF
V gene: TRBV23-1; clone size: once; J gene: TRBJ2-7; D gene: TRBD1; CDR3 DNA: TGCGCCAGCAGTCAATCTAGAGACAGGGGGACTCACTACGAGCAGTACTTC; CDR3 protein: CASSQSRDRGTHYEQYF
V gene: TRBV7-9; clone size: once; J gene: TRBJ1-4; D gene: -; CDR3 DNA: TGTGCCAGCAGCTTAAGGGGTTCAACTAATGAAAAACTGTTTTTT; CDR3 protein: CASSLRGSTNEKLFF
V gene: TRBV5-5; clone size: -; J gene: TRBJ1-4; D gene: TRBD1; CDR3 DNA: TGTGCCAGCAGCCGACAGGGTCTTTACAATGAAAAACTGTTTTTT; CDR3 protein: CASSRQGLYNEKLFF
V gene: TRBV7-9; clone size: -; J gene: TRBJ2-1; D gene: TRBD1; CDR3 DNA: TGTGCCAGCAGCTCCCGGGACAGGGAGGGCAATGAGCAGTTCTTC; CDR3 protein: CASSSRDREGNEQFF
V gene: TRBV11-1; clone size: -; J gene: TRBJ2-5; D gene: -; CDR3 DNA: TGTGCCAGCAGCCCCTTCCAGTACCAAGAGACCCAGTACTTC; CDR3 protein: CASSPFQYQETQYF
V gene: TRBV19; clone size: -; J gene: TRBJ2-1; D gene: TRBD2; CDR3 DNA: TGTGCCAGTACTACCCCGGGGGGGCCTACCTACAATGAGCAGTTCTTC; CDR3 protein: CASTTPGGPTYNEQFF
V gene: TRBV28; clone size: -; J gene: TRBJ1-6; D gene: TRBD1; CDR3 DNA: TGTGCCAGCAGTTTATACAGGGGGACTTCACCCCTCCACTTT; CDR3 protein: CASSLYRGTSPLHF
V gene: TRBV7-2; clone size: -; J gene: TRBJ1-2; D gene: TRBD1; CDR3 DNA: TGTGCCAGCAGATTTCGGACAGGCCAGTATGGCTACACCTTC; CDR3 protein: CASRFRTGQYGYTF
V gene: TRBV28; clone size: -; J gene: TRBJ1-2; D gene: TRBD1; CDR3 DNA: TGTGCCAGCAGTTGGGGGGACAGGGTAGTCTATGGCTACACCTTC; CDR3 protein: CASSWGDRVVYGYTF
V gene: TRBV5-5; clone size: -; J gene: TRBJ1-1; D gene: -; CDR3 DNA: TGTGCCAGCAGCTTGGGAATAGGGGCGAACACTGAAGCTTTCTTT; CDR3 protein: CASSLGIGANTEAFF
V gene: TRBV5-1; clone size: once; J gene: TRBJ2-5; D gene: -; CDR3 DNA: TGCGCCAGCAGCTTGGTTGGTAGGGGAGAGACCCAGTACTTC; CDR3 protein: CASSLVGRGETQYF
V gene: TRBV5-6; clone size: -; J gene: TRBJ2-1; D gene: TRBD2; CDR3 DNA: TGTGCCAGCAGCTTACTTAGCGGGGGAGACAATGAGCAGTTCTTC; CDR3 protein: CASSLLSGGDNEQFF
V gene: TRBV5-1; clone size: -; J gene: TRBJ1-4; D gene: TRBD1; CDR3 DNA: TGCGCCAGCAGCCGACATGGACAGGGGGCAACTAATGAAAAACTGTTTTTT; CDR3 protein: CASSRHGQGATNEKLFF
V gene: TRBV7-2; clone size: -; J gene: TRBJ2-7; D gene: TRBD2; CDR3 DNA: TGTGCCAGCAGCCCCGGGAGGGGTAGGGCGAGCTCCTACGAGCAGTACTTC; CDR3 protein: CASSPGRGRASSYEQYF
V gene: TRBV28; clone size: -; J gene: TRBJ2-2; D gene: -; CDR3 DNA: TGTGCCAGCAGTTCAGGGGGGTCCGGGGAGCTGTTTTTT; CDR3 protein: CASSSGGSGELFF
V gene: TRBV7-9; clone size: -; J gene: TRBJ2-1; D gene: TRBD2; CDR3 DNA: TGTGCCAGCAGCTTGGCCGGGACTAGCGGGAGGGCGCGAAATGAGCAGTTCTTC; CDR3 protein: CASSLAGTSGRARNEQFF
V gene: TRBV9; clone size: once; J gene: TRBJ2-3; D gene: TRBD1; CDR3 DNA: TGTGCCAGCAGCGGGACAGGGGGCAAAGGGGGTACGCAGTATTTT; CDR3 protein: CASSGTGGKGGTQYF
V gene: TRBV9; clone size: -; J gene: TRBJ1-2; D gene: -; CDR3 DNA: TGTGCCAGCAGCGTGGCCGGGACGGGGGTAGGCGGCTACACCTTC; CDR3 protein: CASSVAGTGVGGYTF
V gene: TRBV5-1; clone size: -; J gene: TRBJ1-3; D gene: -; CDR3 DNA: TGCGCCAGCAGCTTGAACCGGCGGTCCCTGGGAAACACCATATATTTT; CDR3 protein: CASSLNRRSLGNTIYF
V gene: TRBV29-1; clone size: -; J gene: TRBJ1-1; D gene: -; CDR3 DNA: TGCAGCGTTGAAGATAAGTTCGGAGTAACTGAAGCTTTCTTT; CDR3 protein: CSVEDKFGVTEAFF
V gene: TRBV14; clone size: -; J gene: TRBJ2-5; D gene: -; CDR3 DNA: TGTGCCAGCAGCCATCGAGACCAAGAGACCCAGTACTTC; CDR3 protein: CASSHRDQETQYF
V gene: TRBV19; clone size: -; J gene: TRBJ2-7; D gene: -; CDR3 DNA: TGTGCCAGTAGTATAGCTCTAGCAACAGTCTACGAGCAGTACTTC; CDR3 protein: CASSIALATVYEQYF
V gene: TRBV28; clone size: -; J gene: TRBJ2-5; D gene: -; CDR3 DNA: TGTGCCAGCAACAGGGCGTCATCGGGACAGACCCAGTACTTC; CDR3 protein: CASNRASSGQTQYF
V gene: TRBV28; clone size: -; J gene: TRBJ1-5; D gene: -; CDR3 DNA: TGTGCCAGTCAGACTAATAGCAATCAGCCCCAGCATTTT; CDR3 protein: CASQTNSNQPQHF
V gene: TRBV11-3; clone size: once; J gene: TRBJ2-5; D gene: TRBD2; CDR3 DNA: TGTGCCAGCAGCCCAACTAGCGGCCAAGAGACCCAGTACTTC; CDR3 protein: CASSPTSGQETQYF
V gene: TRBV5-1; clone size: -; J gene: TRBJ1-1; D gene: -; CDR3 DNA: TGCGCCAGCAGCTTGGTTACAGGGACGAACACTGAAGCTTTCTTT; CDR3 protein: CASSLVTGTNTEAFF
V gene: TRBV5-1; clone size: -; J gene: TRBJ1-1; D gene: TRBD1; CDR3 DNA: TGCGCCAGCAGCTCCGGACAGGGAAAAAACACTGAAGCTTTCTTT; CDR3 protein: CASSSGQGKNTEAFF
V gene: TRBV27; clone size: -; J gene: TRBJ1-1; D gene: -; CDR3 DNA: TGTGCCAGCAGTTTATCGTCCAGGGCGAACACTGAAGCTTTCTTT; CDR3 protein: CASSLSSRANTEAFF
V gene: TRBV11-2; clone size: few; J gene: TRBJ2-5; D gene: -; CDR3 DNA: TGTGCCAGCAGCTTGGGATTAAGGAGGGAGACCCAGTACTTC; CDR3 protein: CASSLGLRRETQYF